This entry lists 14 T cell receptor beta chains sequenced from one sample in a study of control samples from healthy donors and cancer patients (dated by TCRdb to between 2020 and 2021). Libraries were prepared through the immunoSEQ multiplex PCR assay. Imported from immuneACCESS, the table was reduced by TCRdb to in-frame sequences with V and J called. These copies leave out some clones; in studies compared against another copy, an unresolved V gene accounts for under half, and the cause of the remainder is not known. Here the sample has fewer than 85,000 clones; about nine tenths occur a single time. The top ten hold around 14% of the sample. The source material was blood. The source is a man between 25 and 39 years old in good health.

The chain has TRBV27 and TRBJ1-1, with D hard to call. Trimming removed 2 bases from V and 9 bases from J, with 7 bases in between. The germline V gene has CDR1 MNHEY and CDR2 SMNVEV (reference sequence). The CDR3 contains 11 residues. This CDR3 is CASSLREKAFF. CDR3 in DNA: TGTGCCAGCAGTTTACGGGAGAAAGCTTTCTTT.

This chain uses TRBV2 with TRBJ2-3, with 10 bases that match TRBD2. With V trimmed by 6 bases and J by 2 bases, 8 bases remained unmatched. The germline V gene has CDR1 SNHLY and CDR2 FYNNEI. The CDR3 runs 16 residues. Here the CDR3 reads CASRGTSVTNTDTQYF. The DNA for the CDR3 is TGTGCCAGCAGAGGGACTAGCGTGACAAACACAGATACGCAGTATTTT.

The chain recombines TRBV11-1 with TRBJ2-5; D not certain. This CDR3 has 12 amino acids. The V end was cut by 5 bases, the J end by 2 bases, with 6 bases between. The germline V gene has CDR1 SGHAT and CDR2 FQDESV (reference sequence). CDR3 bases: TGTGCCAGCAGCCGACCTCAAGAGACCCAGTACTTC. This encodes CASSRPQETQYF. Variable domain in full (rest from reference TRBV11-1 and TRBJ2-5): EAEVAQSPRYKITEKSQAVAFWCDPISGHATLYWYRQILGQGPELLVQFQDESVVDDSQLPKDRFSAERLKGVDSTLKIQPAELGDSAMYLCASSRPQETQYFGPGTRLLVL.

The genes are TRBV28 and TRBJ2-1; TRBD1 aligns across 7 bases. The CDR3 length is 13 residues. V dropped 4 bases and J dropped 10; count of bases not matched to a gene: 7. Per germline, CDR1 MDHEN and CDR2 SYDVKM. CDR3 sequence: CASSSRGSTEQFF. The DNA for the CDR3 is TGTGCCAGCAGTTCCAGGGGGTCCACCGAGCAGTTCTTC.

This clone was detected a few times. The chain couples TRBV12-3 or TRBV12-4 to TRBJ1-2, with no clear D. This CDR3 has 12 residues. The V gene lost 5 bases and the J gene lost 5 bases, with 9 bases spanning the gap. CDR3 sequence (DNA): TGTGCCAGCAGTCAGACTGATTATGGCTACACCTTC. Translating it yields CASSQTDYGYTF.

The chain links TRBV28 to TRBJ1-1; a weak D match, TRBD1 (6 bases). This CDR3 is 16 amino acids long. Germline V gives CDR1 MDHEN, CDR2 SYDVKM. Trimming removed 7 bases from V and 0 bases from J, with 18 bases in between. CDR3 in amino acids: CASTPGGARVNTEAFF. The CDR3 DNA reads TGTGCCAGCACCCCCGGGGGGGCCCGGGTGAACACTGAAGCTTTCTTT.

This clone has only one observation. V usage is TRBV2 and J usage is TRBJ2-7; D may be TRBD1 or TRBD2 (5 bases each). Germline-derived CDR1 and CDR2 are SNHLY and FYNNEI. The CDR3 loop spans 16 amino acids. V shed 5 bases and J shed 2 bases, with 19 bases lying between them. The CDR3 nucleotides read TGTGCCAGCAGTCATCTACTGGGGGAATTCACCTACGAGCAGTACTTC. Protein sequence: CASSHLLGEFTYEQYF.

This clone was seen once. The chain joins TRBV11-2 to TRBJ1-6; unclear D gene. V was trimmed by 5 bases and J by 8 bases, leaving 19 bases between them. Looked up from germline, CDR1 is SGHAT and CDR2 is FQNNGV. This CDR3 spans 16 amino acids. CDR3: CASSRSKGWGDSPLHF. The CDR3, as DNA: TGTGCCAGCAGCAGATCCAAGGGTTGGGGAGATTCACCCCTCCACTTT. The variable domain in full, with the rest retrieved from reference TRBV11-2 and TRBJ1-6, is EAGVAQSPRYKIIEKRQSVAFWCNPISGHATLYWYQQILGQGPKLLIQFQNNGVVDDSQLPKDRFSAERLKGVDSTLKIQPAKLEDSAVYLCASSRSKGWGDSPLHFGNGTRLTVT.

This clone has only a few counts. This CDR3 is CASSLVGGSEQYF. The CDR3 nucleotides read TGTGCCAGCAGTCTAGTGGGGGGCTCCGAGCAGTACTTC. This sequence joins TRBV6-5 and TRBJ2-7; the D call may be TRBD1 or TRBD2 (6 bases each). CDR1 MNHEY and CDR2 SVGAGI come from the germline V gene. The CDR3 runs 13 residues. Trimming removed 5 bases at V and 6 bases at J, with 14 bases between.

This chain connects TRBV27 to TRBJ1-2; perhaps TRBD1 as D (5 bases). In germline, CDR1 is MNHEY, CDR2 SMNVEV (reference sequence). Trimming left V 2 bases short and J 4 bases short, with 14 bases between. CDR3 length equals 15 residues. CDR3 sequence: CASSLKAGKGYGYTF. Here the CDR3 DNA reads TGTGCCAGCAGTTTAAAAGCAGGGAAGGGCTATGGCTACACCTTC.

The chain links TRBV4-3 to TRBJ1-6; 8 bases fit TRBD1. Germline CDR1 and CDR2: LGHNA and YSLEER. V gave up 4 bases and J gave up 10 bases; unmatched junction bases: 9. CDR3 length equals 15 residues. CDR3 coding DNA: TGCGCCAGCAGCCCAAAGTCGGACAGGGAATCACCCCTCCACTTT. Protein sequence: CASSPKSDRESPLHF.

This sequence joins TRBV5-4 and TRBJ2-7, with a tentative D call TRBD2 (7 bases). This CDR3 is built from 14 residues. CDR1 SGHNT and CDR2 YYREEE come from the germline V gene (reference sequence). V dropped 4 bases and J dropped 2 bases, with 13 bases sitting between them. This chain's CDR3 is CASSPAGAAYEQYF. The DNA of the CDR3 is TGTGCCAGCAGCCCGGCGGGGGCGGCCTACGAGCAGTACTTC.

In this sample, this clone turned up once. The chain uses TRBV3-1 (or the pseudogene TRBV3-2) and TRBJ1-6; no definite D call. Germline V gives CDR1 LGHDT, CDR2 YNNKEL (reference sequence). V was clipped by 10 bases and J by 8 bases, with 21 bases between them. The CDR3 runs 15 residues. CDR3 sequence (DNA): TGTGCCATTTCCCAAGCGGGTTGGTGGGATTCACCCCTCCACTTT. This gives the protein CAISQAGWWDSPLHF.

The chain links TRBV15 to TRBJ1-2; possible D gene TRBD1, 6 bases. Germline V CDR1 and CDR2: LNHNV, YYDKDF (reference sequence). This CDR3 comprises 15 residues. The V and J ends lost 1 base and 6 bases respectively, with 15 bases between them. CDR3 in DNA: TGTGCCACCAGCAGAGGACAGGCGTTTAGCGATGGCTACACCTTC. It encodes CATSRGQAFSDGYTF.